Detailed here is one TCR beta chain. Its antigen is still unknown. J gave up 5 bases and V 6 bases, and 7 bases lay outside the gene matches. The CDR3 contains 14 residues. Germline CDR1 and CDR2: MNHNS and SASEGT. This record comes from a study of cytomegalovirus exposure and HLA in healthy donors. General observations from the study: The investigators catalogued 150 to 200 TCR beta chains as cytomegalovirus-associated. Fewer N-insertions than the 666-donor mean were reportedly shown by an Asian-associated ancestry cluster in a later analysis. The authors later found most CMV-associated TCR beta chains appeared HLA-restricted. Researchers left out some V segments, among them TRBV6-2 and TRBV6-3, as indistinguishable.

The PCR made use of 60 Vbeta and 13 Jbeta primers. Assay: immunoSEQ multiplex PCR; the TCRdb copy retains only in-frame clones and omits some. The sample has approximately 110,000 clones; around 74% are singletons. This sequence joins TRBV6-1 and TRBJ1-2; TRBD1 aligns across 9 bases. This clonotype was obtained from a man aged 25-40 years in good health and CMV-seropositive. Sequences were obtained from PBMCs. The CDR3 DNA reads TGTGCCAGCAGACTGGGACAGGGTGATTATGGCTACACCTTC. It yields the protein CASRLGQGDYGYTF.